The present T cell receptor (beta chain) was sequenced within a study of cytomegalovirus exposure and HLA in healthy donors (dated by TCRdb to 2016 to 2017). Describing the broader study: According to a later analysis, one platform produced both the 100 to 150 validation repertoires and the 730 or so repertoires of the first cohort. A separate validation cohort of approximately 120 different subjects was used in addition to the 666-subject first cohort. To predict cytomegalovirus infection status, the study combined high-throughput TCR immunosequencing, statistical association of individual TCRs with disease status, and machine learning. The study aimed to test whether cataloging public T cell receptors could reveal signatures of past pathogen exposure. Broader findings and caveats from the paper: It was suggested by the authors that the approach could potentially be generalized to other disease states and immunological phenotypes. Across donors, most TCR sequences were observed very rarely, whereas some public TCRs were present in many individuals. The study listed 164 TCR beta chains as associated with cytomegalovirus. Of the cluster scores, approximately 94% were above 0 in a later analysis, which found that TCRs clustered in the first cohort also tended to co-occur in the roughly 130 validation repertoires. In both the original and validation cohorts, the classifier was reported to diagnose cytomegalovirus status with high specificity and sensitivity. A later analysis lacked HLA typing for the validation cohort, so it scored co-occurrence in that cohort across all 120 or so repertoires. In vitro tests confirmed that three of the cytomegalovirus-associated TCR beta chains recognize cytomegalovirus antigens.

The library was prepared using the immunoSEQ multiplex PCR assay. Per the authors' processing: A statistical classification framework was developed to diagnose cytomegalovirus status using the catalog of TCR beta chain sequences. TCRdb mirrors the immuneACCESS table, restricted to in-frame sequences. Some clones are absent from its copies; in checked studies, under half trace to an unresolved V gene, and the reason for the others is unknown. V and J calls and clone size follow that table, whereas D and trimming were derived from the DNA. This sample has more than 140,000 clones in its table, and approximately 91% of those were observed once. The ten largest clones take up 2.5% to 4% of the sample. A note on this clone: It lacks a known antigen. No quality values exist for individual bases; no much larger clone is one base distant.

The donors belonged to the validation cohort of roughly 120 subjects, which was separate from the approximately 700-subject first cohort. The CDR1 and CDR2 encoded by the germline V gene (reference sequence) are GTSNPN and SVGIG. CDR3 length: 13 amino acids, cysteine to phenylalanine. The DNA shown is the 39-base CDR3, in frame from base 1. A distance of 10 bases separates the germline ends of V and J, which lose 4 bases and 3 bases respectively. The clonotype originates from a woman aged 18-35 years in good health and CMV-seropositive. The sequenced material came from PBMCs. The chain uses TRBV30 and TRBJ1-5, with TRBD1 perhaps the D gene, on 6 matching bases. The DNA sequence reads TGTGCCTGGATGACAGGTTCCAATCAGCCCCAGCATTTT. Its protein is CAWMTGSNQPQHF.